This entry is about one T cell receptor (beta chain). Its antigen is not known. The same CDR3 arises from other DNA sequences in this sample as well. This sample was taken from a study of shared clonotypes between healthy human individuals. Regarding the study as a whole: Shared across a handful of donors were around 5% of the naive CD4 clonotypes.

CD45RO-negative cells were positively selected for CCR7, leaving out terminally differentiated effector memory CD45RA+ cells. From germline, CDR1 is SEHNR and CDR2 FQNEAQ (reference sequence). The CDR3 has 12 residues. The V end lost 2 bases, the J end lost 2 bases, and 3 bases lay between the germline ends. Here immunoSEQ multiplex PCR was the method, and the copy in TCRdb shows in-frame clones only, minus some. The sample has approximately 2,000,000 clones, around 93% seen once; the top ten hold approximately 1.7%. Sequencing input: naive CD8+ T cells from PBMCs. The chain carries TRBV7-9 and TRBJ1-1; D is unclear. This TCR was sampled from a young man in good health. Some clones in this sample may be carry-over from other donors' samples. CDR3 sequence (DNA): TGTGCCAGCAGCTTACACAACACTGAAGCTTTCTTT. Protein sequence: CASSLHNTEAFF.